These 20 T cell receptor beta chains were all obtained from the same sample, sequenced in a study of blood T cell repertoires in COVID-19. Assay: immunoSEQ multiplex PCR; the TCRdb copy retains only in-frame clones and omits some. The data hold 140,000 to 150,000 clones, with 85% observed a single time. The sample consisted of PBMCs or T cells enriched from blood (not recorded which). Receptor source: a middle-aged woman who had recovered from COVID-19.

The chain combines TRBV27 with TRBJ2-1; TRBD1 might be the D (6 bases). V lost 2 bases to trimming and J lost 9 bases, with 11 bases between them. Looked up from germline, CDR1 is MNHEY and CDR2 is SMNVEV (reference sequence). CDR3 length equals 13 residues. The CDR3, as DNA: TGTGCCAGCAGTTTACAAGGGGGTAGTGAGCAGTTCTTC. It is translated as CASSLQGGSEQFF.

This sequence joins TRBV19 and TRBJ1-4; D gene uncertain. Trimming removed 10 bases at V and 4 bases at J, with 13 bases between. This CDR3 is 13 amino acids long. CDR1 is LNHDA, CDR2 SQIVND, per germline (reference sequence). CDR3 bases: TGTGCCACCGCGAAGAACCTTAATGAAAAACTGTTTTTT. Amino acids: CATAKNLNEKLFF.

The V gene is TRBV4-2, the J gene TRBJ2-2, with 11 bases that match TRBD2. With 0 bases clipped from V and 1 base from J, the junction kept 7 bases outside the gene matches. Looked up from germline, CDR1 is LGHNA and CDR2 is YNFKEQ. The CDR3 spans 19 residues. CDR3 loop: CASSQEVYLAGGNTGELFF. The CDR3 DNA reads TGTGCCAGCAGCCAAGAAGTGTACCTAGCGGGGGGGAACACCGGGGAGCTGTTTTTT.

V usage is TRBV18 and J usage is TRBJ2-3; D call uncertain. V lost 4 bases and J lost 0, with 8 bases in between. Germline V gene lookup returns CDR1 KGHSH and CDR2 LQKENI. This CDR3 has 14 amino acids. DNA of the CDR3: TGTGCCAGCTCACAACTATCTAGCACAGATACGCAGTATTTT. It yields the protein CASSQLSSTDTQYF.

The sample holds a few counts of this clone. The V gene is TRBV5-1, the J gene TRBJ2-7; 9 bases line up with TRBD2. Trimming cost V 0 bases and J 2 bases; bases outside gene matches: 12. CDR1 SGHRS and CDR2 YFSETQ come from the germline V gene. CDR3 length: 18 amino acids. Here the CDR3 reads CASSLAPAGGSSTYEQYF. In DNA form, the CDR3 reads TGCGCCAGCAGCTTGGCGCCAGCGGGGGGTTCATCTACCTACGAGCAGTACTTC.

The chain links TRBV5-1 to TRBJ2-2, with 9 bases lining up with TRBD1. Per the germline V gene, CDR1 is SGHRS and CDR2 is YFSETQ. The CDR3 runs 15 residues. Unmatched junction bases numbered 7, after V lost 4 bases and J lost 6 bases. The CDR3 DNA reads TGCGCCAGCAGCCTGGAGGGACAGGGTGCCGGGGAGCTGTTTTTT. This gives the protein CASSLEGQGAGELFF.

The gene calls are TRBV4-1 and TRBJ2-1, with 12 bases fitting TRBD1. This CDR3 has 17 residues. After removal of 0 bases from V and 6 bases from J, the junction contained 6 bases not matched to a gene. Germline V lookup: CDR1 MGHRA, CDR2 YSYEKL. For the CDR3, the DNA is TGCGCCAGCAGCCAAGAGTGGGGACAGGGGGCGTTCAATGAGCAGTTCTTC. Protein: CASSQEWGQGAFNEQFF.

This clone appeared once. V usage is TRBV4-2 and J usage is TRBJ1-1, with 7 bases aligning to TRBD1. V shed 2 bases and J 1 base; nucleotides not matched to a gene: 10. Germline values: CDR1 LGHNA, CDR2 YNFKEQ. The CDR3 has 17 amino acids. CDR3: CASSQLVQGGQNTEAFF. As DNA, the CDR3 is TGTGCCAGCAGCCAACTCGTCCAAGGGGGCCAGAACACTGAAGCTTTCTTT.

This rearrangement joins TRBV3-1 (or the pseudogene TRBV3-2) to TRBJ1-2; 7 nucleotides align to TRBD1. The germline CDR1 and CDR2 sequences are LGHDT and YNNKEL (reference sequence). The ends lost 0 bases at V and 7 bases at J; junction bases unmatched: 14. This CDR3 region has 17 residues. CDR3 DNA: TGTGCCAGCAGCCAAGAGGTGCTGAACAGGGGAGGTGGTGGCTACACCTTC. Its translation is CASSQEVLNRGGGGYTF.

The CDR3 DNA reads as TGTGCCAGCAACTCAGGGAGCAATCAGCCCCAGCATTTT. This encodes CASNSGSNQPQHF. The J gene is TRBJ1-5, the V gene TRBV2, with D perhaps TRBD1 (5 bases). The V gene's germline CDR1 is SNHLY and CDR2 FYNNEI. This CDR3 comprises 13 residues. V was cut by 7 bases and J by 1 base, with 8 bases left in between.

The chain employs TRBV27 and TRBJ1-1; D is uncertain. Germline V gene data show CDR1 as MNHEY and CDR2 as SMNVEV (reference sequence). Between the trimmed V and J ends, which lost 2 bases and 0 bases, there was a span of 7 bases. This CDR3 is built from 14 residues. The CDR3 sequence is CASSLARLNTEAFF. The CDR3 DNA is TGTGCCAGCAGTTTAGCCAGGTTGAACACTGAAGCTTTCTTT.

V is TRBV4-1 and J is TRBJ2-2, with 10 bases that match TRBD1. From germline, CDR1 is MGHRA and CDR2 YSYEKL. The V gene end was trimmed by 3 bases and the J gene end by 4 bases; junction bases not matched to a gene: 2. CDR3 length equals 15 residues. The CDR3 loop reads CASSQGQGFTGELFF. The CDR3 coding sequence is TGCGCCAGCAGCCAGGGACAGGGGTTCACCGGGGAGCTGTTTTTT.

The chain carries TRBV28 and TRBJ1-3; D is undetermined. Germline V gene data show CDR1 as MDHEN and CDR2 as SYDVKM. Trimming stripped 3 bases from V and 4 bases from J, with 10 bases between. CDR3 size: 14 residues. CDR3 sequence reads: CASSFPGIGNTIYF. The CDR3 DNA reads as TGTGCCAGCAGTTTTCCGGGAATCGGAAACACCATATATTTT.

The V call is TRBV27, the J call TRBJ2-1; D is unresolved. The germline CDR1 and CDR2 sequences are MNHEY and SMNVEV (reference sequence). The length of the CDR3 is 14 residues. Trimming removed 9 bases from V and 0 bases from J, with 12 bases in between. CDR3 in amino acids: CASKRVSSYNEQFF. The CDR3 nucleotides are TGTGCCAGTAAACGCGTGAGCTCCTACAATGAGCAGTTCTTC.

The chain combines TRBV18 with TRBJ1-1; D perhaps matches TRBD1 (5 bases). Germline-derived CDR1 and CDR2 are KGHSH and LQKENI. Trimming cost V 8 bases and J 2 bases, with 9 bases left between them. The CDR3 totals 12 residues. The DNA for the CDR3 is TGTGCCAGCCACGGGGGTAACACTGAAGCTTTCTTT. Its translation: CASHGGNTEAFF.

This clone was observed at least ten times. The chain employs TRBV30 and TRBJ2-7, with D unclear. The ends were cut back, 3 bases at V and 7 bases at J, with 10 bases in the middle. The CDR3 runs to 11 residues. Germline V lookup: CDR1 GTSNPN, CDR2 SVGIG (reference sequence). The CDR3 nucleotides are TGTGCCTGGAGCGGGTACGGAGAGCAGTACTTC. It translates to CAWSGYGEQYF. Filled out from reference TRBV30 and TRBJ2-7, the complete variable domain reads SQTIHQWPATLVQPVGSPLSLECTVEGTSNPNLYWYRQAAGRGLQLLFYSVGIGQISSEVPQNLSASRPQDRQFILSSKKLLLSDSGFYLCAWSGYGEQYFGPGTRLTVT.

The CDR3 here is CASSVRGGTEAFF. CDR3 nucleotide sequence: TGTGCCAGCAGTGTCAGGGGCGGCACTGAAGCTTTCTTT. The V call is TRBV25-1, the J call TRBJ1-1; a weak D match, TRBD1 (6 bases). Germline V gene lookup returns CDR1 MGHDK and CDR2 SYGVNS. The CDR3 contains 13 residues. V was shortened by 4 bases and J by 4 bases, with 10 bases between the two germline ends.

The V call is TRBV6-1, the J call TRBJ2-7; D unclear. Germline V gene sequence: CDR1 MNHNS, CDR2 SASEGT. The CDR3 consists of 12 residues. With 1 base removed from V and 2 bases from J, the gap between germline ends came to 3 bases. The CDR3: CASSEGAYEQYF. The DNA of the CDR3 is TGTGCCAGCAGTGAAGGAGCCTACGAGCAGTACTTC.

The V and J genes are TRBV4-1 and TRBJ2-6; TRBD2 aligns across 8 bases. J gave up 0 bases and V 4 bases, and 14 bases lay outside the gene matches. CDR1 and CDR2 from the germline V gene are MGHRA and YSYEKL. The CDR3 loop spans 20 amino acids. The DNA of the CDR3 is TGCGCCAGCAGCCCGATCTCTGGCGGGAGGACACTCTCTGGGGCCAACGTCCTGACTTTC. Translated: CASSPISGGRTLSGANVLTF.

This chain links TRBV11-1 with TRBJ2-1; D might be TRBD2 (6 bases). The CDR3 has 14 amino acids. CDR1 SGHAT and CDR2 FQDESV come from the germline V gene (reference sequence). Trimming stripped 11 bases from V and 0 bases from J, with 14 bases between. CDR3 DNA: TGTGCCGTATCGATCGGGAGCTCCTACAATGAGCAGTTCTTC. Its translation is CAVSIGSSYNEQFF.